Listed here are 12 T cell receptor beta chains from one sample, sequenced in a study of early T cells in non-severe SARS-CoV-2 infection. Using its own MiXCR run on the 5' RACE reads, TCRdb lists one record per CDR3 protein. The repertoire holds about 48,000 distinct CDR3 sequences, with more than 6.5% as singletons. Sequencing used whole blood. The receptors come from an adult who was a healthcare worker with PCR-confirmed SARS-CoV-2 infection or an uninfected control (not recorded which).

This clonotype appeared a few times. The chain is built from TRBV27 and TRBJ1-6; 9 positions match TRBD1. This CDR3 contains 14 residues. V lost 3 bases to trimming and J lost 9 bases; unmatched junction nucleotides: 3. Germline V gene lookup returns CDR1 MNHEY and CDR2 SMNVEV (reference sequence). CDR3 nucleotides: TGTGCCAGCAGTTTGGGGACAGGGTTTTCACCCCTCCACTTT. Its translation: CASSLGTGFSPLHF.

This chain uses TRBV20-1 with TRBJ2-1, with a weak D call TRBD2 (5 bases). The CDR3 contains 12 residues. The V end was cut by 4 bases, the J end by 8 bases, with 12 bases between. The germline V gene encodes CDR1 DFQATT and CDR2 SNEGSKA (reference sequence). The CDR3 nucleotides read TGCAGTGCTATAGGCGGGTCCGATGAGCAGTTCTTC. This translates into CSAIGGSDEQFF.

This clonotype showed up many times. V gene TRBV9 combines with J gene TRBJ2-7, with D perhaps matching TRBD1 (6 bases). This CDR3 contains 13 residues. Germline V gives CDR1 SGDLS, CDR2 YYNGEE. The germline V and J ends were trimmed by 2 bases and 7 bases, with 13 bases remaining between them. The CDR3 sequence is CASSVLQGEEQYF. CDR3 nucleotide sequence: TGTGCCAGCAGCGTTTTACAGGGTGAAGAGCAGTACTTC.

This clonotype has more than one count but fewer than ten. The J gene is TRBJ2-7, the V gene TRBV30, with 7 bases matching TRBD1. V trimming: 7 bases; J trimming: 4 bases; junction bases outside the gene matches: 16. Germline CDR1 GTSNPN, CDR2 SVGIG (reference sequence). The CDR3 runs 15 residues. The chain's CDR3 is CASTNRWGQTYEQYF. As DNA, the CDR3 is TGTGCCTCCACAAACCGGTGGGGACAGACGTACGAGCAGTACTTC.

There are many counts of this clonotype. The chain uses TRBV9 and TRBJ1-1; a possible D gene is TRBD1 (6 bases). The CDR3 length is 14 residues. In germline, CDR1 is SGDLS, CDR2 YYNGEE. Trimming left V 4 bases short and J 0 bases short, with 10 bases between. The DNA of the CDR3 is TGTGCCAGCAGCCGGACAGAGATGAACACTGAAGCTTTCTTT. Its translation: CASSRTEMNTEAFF.

This clonotype was found a few times. This chain uses TRBV7-8 with TRBJ1-1; D not resolved. CDR1 SGHVS and CDR2 FQNEAQ come from the germline V gene. Trimming took off 4 bases at V and 4 bases at J, with 13 bases between the two ends. The CDR3 sequence is 14 residues long. The CDR3: CASSYTGGTTEAFF. DNA of the CDR3: TGTGCCAGCAGCTACACGGGAGGCACCACTGAAGCTTTCTTT. The entire variable domain, with the rest obtained from reference TRBV7-8 and TRBJ1-1, is as follows: GAGVSQSPRYKVAKRGQDVALRCDPISGHVSLFWYQQALGQGPEFLTYFQNEAQLDKSGLPSDRFFAERPEGSVSTLKIQRTQQEDSAVYLCASSYTGGTTEAFFGQGTRLTVV.

The chain is built from TRBV10-1 and TRBJ2-7; a weak D match, TRBD1 (7 bases). Germline lookup yields CDR1 WNHNN and CDR2 SYGVQD (reference sequence). There are 15 residues in the CDR3. V was shortened by 5 bases and J by 3 bases, with 17 bases between the two germline ends. The chain's CDR3 is CASSPMRDSRYEQYF. CDR3 in DNA: TGCGCCAGCAGTCCTATGCGGGACAGCCGCTACGAGCAGTACTTC.

This clonotype was observed at least ten times. The CDR3 is CSLDGGADEQYF. As DNA, the CDR3 is TGCAGCCTAGACGGGGGCGCAGACGAGCAGTACTTC. This chain connects TRBV20-1 to TRBJ2-7; either TRBD1 or TRBD2 may fit D (6 bases each). This CDR3 comprises 12 residues. Germline V gives CDR1 DFQATT, CDR2 SNEGSKA (reference sequence).

A few counts support this clonotype. As DNA, the CDR3 is TGCAAGACCTCGGGGGCCCTAGCCAAAAACATTCAGTACTTC. Translating gives CKTSGALAKNIQYF. The rearrangement links TRBV20-1 to TRBJ2-4; either TRBD1 or TRBD2 may supply D (6 bases each). This CDR3 is built from 14 residues. Germline CDR1 DFQATT, CDR2 SNEGSKA (reference sequence).

This clonotype was observed at least ten times. CDR3 sequence (DNA): TGCGCCAGCAAAGGGGGCAACTACGAGCAGTACTTC. Protein product: CASKGGNYEQYF. The chain uses TRBV4-1 and TRBJ2-7; 7 nucleotides agree with TRBD1. Germline trimming cut 7 bases from V and 3 bases from J; bases unmatched to any gene: 3. CDR1 and CDR2 (germline): MGHRA, YSYEKL. The CDR3 length is 12 residues.

This clonotype has a count of ten or more. The rearrangement links TRBV27 to TRBJ2-1; 14 bases agree with TRBD2. Germline V gives CDR1 MNHEY, CDR2 SMNVEV (reference sequence). There are 18 residues in the CDR3. The ends lost 2 bases at V and 5 bases at J; junction bases unmatched: 8. For the CDR3, the DNA is TGTGCCAGCAGTTTAATCATGACTAGCGGGGGGGGAAACAATGAGCAGTTCTTC. Residues: CASSLIMTSGGGNNEQFF.

In this sample, this clonotype turned up a few times. This chain connects TRBV18 to TRBJ2-5; D gene ambiguous. Germline V CDR1 and CDR2: KGHSH, LQKENI. CDR3 length equals 12 residues. Deletions cut 5 bases from V and 0 bases from J, with 4 bases between. The CDR3 loop reads CASSAYQETQYF. The CDR3 DNA is TGTGCCAGCTCAGCGTACCAAGAGACCCAGTACTTC. The full variable domain, in which reference TRBV18 and TRBJ2-5 provide the parts outside the CDR3, is NAGVMQNPRHLVRRRGQEARLRCSPMKGHSHVYWYRQLPEEGLKFMVYLQKENIIDESGMPKERFSAEFPKEGPSILRIQQVVRGDSAAYFCASSAYQETQYFGPGTRLLVL.